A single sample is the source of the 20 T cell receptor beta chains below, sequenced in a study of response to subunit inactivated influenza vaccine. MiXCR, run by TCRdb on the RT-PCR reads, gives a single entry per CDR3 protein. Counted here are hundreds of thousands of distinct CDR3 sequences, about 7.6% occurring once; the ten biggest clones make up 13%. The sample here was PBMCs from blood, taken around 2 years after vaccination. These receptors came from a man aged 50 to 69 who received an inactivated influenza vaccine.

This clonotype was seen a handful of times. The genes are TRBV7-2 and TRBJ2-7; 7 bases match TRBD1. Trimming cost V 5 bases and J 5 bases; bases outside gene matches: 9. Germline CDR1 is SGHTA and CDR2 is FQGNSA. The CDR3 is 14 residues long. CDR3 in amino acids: CASSVRTGSDEQYF. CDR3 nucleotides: TGTGCCAGCAGCGTAAGGACAGGTAGCGACGAGCAGTACTTC.

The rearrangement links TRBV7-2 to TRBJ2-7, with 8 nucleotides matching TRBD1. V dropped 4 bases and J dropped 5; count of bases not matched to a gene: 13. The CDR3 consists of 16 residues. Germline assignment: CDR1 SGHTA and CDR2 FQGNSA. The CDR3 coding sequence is TGTGCCAGCAGCTCCCATTCCCGGACAGGGAACCACGAGCAGTACTTC. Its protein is CASSSHSRTGNHEQYF.

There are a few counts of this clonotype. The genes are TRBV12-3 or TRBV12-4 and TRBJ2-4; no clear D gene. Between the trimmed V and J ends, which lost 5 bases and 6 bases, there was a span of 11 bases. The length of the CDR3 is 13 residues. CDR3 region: CASSPSVANIQYF. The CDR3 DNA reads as TGTGCCAGCAGTCCCTCCGTCGCAAACATTCAGTACTTC.

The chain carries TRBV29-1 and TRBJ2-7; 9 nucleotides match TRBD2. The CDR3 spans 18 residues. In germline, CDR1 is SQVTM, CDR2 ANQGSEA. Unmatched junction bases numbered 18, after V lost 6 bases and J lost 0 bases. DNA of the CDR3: TGCAGCGTGACTACGGGGCCAGGGACTAGCCGGAGCTCCTACGAGCAGTACTTC. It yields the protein CSVTTGPGTSRSSYEQYF.

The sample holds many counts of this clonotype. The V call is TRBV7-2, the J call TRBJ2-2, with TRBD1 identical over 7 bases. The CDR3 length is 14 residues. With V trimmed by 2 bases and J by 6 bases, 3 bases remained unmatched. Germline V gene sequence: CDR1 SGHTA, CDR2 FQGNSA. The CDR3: CASSLIQGAGELFF. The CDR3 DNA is TGTGCCAGCAGCTTAATTCAGGGGGCCGGGGAGCTGTTTTTT.

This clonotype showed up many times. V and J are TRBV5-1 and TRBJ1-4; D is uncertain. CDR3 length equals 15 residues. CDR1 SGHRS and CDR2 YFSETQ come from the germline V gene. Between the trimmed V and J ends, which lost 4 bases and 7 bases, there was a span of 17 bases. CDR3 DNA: TGCGCCAGCAGCCAGACGAAAGGTGGGAGTGAAAAACTGTTTTTT. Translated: CASSQTKGGSEKLFF.

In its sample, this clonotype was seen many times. The CDR3: CASTQAGTLNTEAFF. The DNA for the CDR3 is TGCGCCAGCACCCAAGCCGGGACACTAAACACTGAAGCTTTCTTT. The chain employs TRBV5-1 and TRBJ1-1, with a weak D call TRBD1 (6 bases). CDR3 length equals 15 residues. V shed 6 bases and J shed 2 bases, with 17 bases lying between them. The germline gives CDR1 SGHRS, CDR2 YFSETQ.

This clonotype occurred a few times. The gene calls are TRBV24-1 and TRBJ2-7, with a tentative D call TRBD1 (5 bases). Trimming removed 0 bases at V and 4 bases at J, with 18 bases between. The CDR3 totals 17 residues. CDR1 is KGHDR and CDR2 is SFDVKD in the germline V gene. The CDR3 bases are TGTGCCACCAGTGATTTGCAGGGCGTTCTGGTGTCTTACGAGCAGTACTTC. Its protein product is CATSDLQGVLVSYEQYF.

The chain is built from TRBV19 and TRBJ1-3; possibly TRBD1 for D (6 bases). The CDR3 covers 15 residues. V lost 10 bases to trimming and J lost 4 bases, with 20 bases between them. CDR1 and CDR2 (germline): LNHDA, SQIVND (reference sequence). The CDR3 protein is CATSPGARIGNTIYF. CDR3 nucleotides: TGTGCCACCTCACCGGGGGCCCGGATCGGAAACACCATATATTTT.

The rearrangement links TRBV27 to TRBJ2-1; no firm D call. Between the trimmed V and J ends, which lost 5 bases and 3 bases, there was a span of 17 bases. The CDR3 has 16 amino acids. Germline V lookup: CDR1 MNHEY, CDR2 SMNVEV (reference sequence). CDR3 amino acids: CASSQDIRAYYNEQFF. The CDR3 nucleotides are TGTGCCAGCAGTCAAGACATAAGGGCTTACTACAATGAGCAGTTCTTC.

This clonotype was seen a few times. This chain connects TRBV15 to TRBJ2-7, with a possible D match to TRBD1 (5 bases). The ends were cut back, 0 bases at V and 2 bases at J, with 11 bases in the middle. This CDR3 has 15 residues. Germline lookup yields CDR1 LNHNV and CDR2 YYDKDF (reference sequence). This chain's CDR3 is CATSRDPGIAYEQYF. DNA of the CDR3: TGTGCCACCAGCAGAGATCCAGGGATCGCCTACGAGCAGTACTTC.

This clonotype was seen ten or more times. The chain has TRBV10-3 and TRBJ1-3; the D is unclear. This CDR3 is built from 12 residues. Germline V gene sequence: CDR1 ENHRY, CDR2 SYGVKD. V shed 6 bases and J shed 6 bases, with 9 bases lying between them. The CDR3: CAIRTRENTIYF. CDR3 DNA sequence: TGTGCCATCAGGACGAGAGAAAACACCATATATTTT.

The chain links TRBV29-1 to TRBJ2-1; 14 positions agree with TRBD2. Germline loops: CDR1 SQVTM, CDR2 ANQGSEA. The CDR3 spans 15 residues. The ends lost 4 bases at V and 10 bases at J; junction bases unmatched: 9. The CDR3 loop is CSVGKTSGRAWEQFF. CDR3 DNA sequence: TGCAGCGTTGGTAAGACTAGCGGGAGGGCCTGGGAGCAGTTCTTC.

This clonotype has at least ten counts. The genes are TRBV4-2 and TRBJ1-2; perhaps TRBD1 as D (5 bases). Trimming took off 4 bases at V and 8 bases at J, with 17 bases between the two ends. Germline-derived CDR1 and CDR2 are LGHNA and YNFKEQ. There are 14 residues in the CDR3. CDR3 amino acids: CASSPSNRLHGYTF. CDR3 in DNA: TGTGCCAGCAGCCCGTCGAACAGGCTTCACGGCTACACCTTC.

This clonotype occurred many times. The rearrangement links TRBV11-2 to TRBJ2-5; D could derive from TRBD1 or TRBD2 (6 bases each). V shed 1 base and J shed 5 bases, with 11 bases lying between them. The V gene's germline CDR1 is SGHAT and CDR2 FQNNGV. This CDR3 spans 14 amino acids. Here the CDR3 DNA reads TGTGCCAGCAGCTTAGGAGGGGGGCTGGAGACCCAGTACTTC. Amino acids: CASSLGGGLETQYF.

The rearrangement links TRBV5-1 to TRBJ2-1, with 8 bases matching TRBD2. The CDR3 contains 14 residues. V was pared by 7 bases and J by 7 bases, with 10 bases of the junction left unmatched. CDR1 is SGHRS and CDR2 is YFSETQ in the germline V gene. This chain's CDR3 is CASGAGTRTNEQFF. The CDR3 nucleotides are TGCGCCAGCGGGGCCGGGACTAGAACTAATGAGCAGTTCTTC.

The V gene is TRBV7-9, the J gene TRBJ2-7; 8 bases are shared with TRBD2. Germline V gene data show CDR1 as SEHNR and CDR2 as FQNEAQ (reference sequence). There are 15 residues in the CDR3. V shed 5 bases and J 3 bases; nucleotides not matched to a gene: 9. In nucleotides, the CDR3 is TGTGCCAGCAGCCTCGCCAGCGGGAGTAACTACGAGCAGTACTTC. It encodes CASSLASGSNYEQYF.

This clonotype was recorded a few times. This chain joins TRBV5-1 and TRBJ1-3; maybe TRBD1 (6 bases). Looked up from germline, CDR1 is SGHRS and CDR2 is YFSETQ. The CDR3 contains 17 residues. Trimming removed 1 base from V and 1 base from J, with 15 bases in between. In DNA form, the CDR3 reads TGCGCCAGCAGCTTGCAAGGACAGCCGTTATCTGGAAACACCATATATTTT. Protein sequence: CASSLQGQPLSGNTIYF.

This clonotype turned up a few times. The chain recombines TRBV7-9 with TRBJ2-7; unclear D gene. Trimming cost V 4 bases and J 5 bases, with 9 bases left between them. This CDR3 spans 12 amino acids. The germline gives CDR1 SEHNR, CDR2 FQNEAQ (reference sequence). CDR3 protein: CASSSHRDEQYF. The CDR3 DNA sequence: TGTGCCAGCAGCTCACACAGAGACGAGCAGTACTTC. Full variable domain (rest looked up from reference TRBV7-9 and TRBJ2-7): DTGVSQNPRHKITKRGQNVTFRCDPISEHNRLYWYRQTLGQGPEFLTYFQNEAQLEKSRLLSDRFSAERPKGSFSTLEIQRTEQGDSAMYLCASSSHRDEQYFGPGTRLTVT.

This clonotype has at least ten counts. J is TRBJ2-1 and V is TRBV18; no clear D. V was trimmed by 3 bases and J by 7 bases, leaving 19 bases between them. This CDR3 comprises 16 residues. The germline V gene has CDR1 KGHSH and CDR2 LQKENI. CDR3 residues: CASSPSPSGLRNEQFF. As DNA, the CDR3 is TGTGCCAGCTCACCGTCCCCATCGGGTCTCCGGAATGAGCAGTTCTTC.